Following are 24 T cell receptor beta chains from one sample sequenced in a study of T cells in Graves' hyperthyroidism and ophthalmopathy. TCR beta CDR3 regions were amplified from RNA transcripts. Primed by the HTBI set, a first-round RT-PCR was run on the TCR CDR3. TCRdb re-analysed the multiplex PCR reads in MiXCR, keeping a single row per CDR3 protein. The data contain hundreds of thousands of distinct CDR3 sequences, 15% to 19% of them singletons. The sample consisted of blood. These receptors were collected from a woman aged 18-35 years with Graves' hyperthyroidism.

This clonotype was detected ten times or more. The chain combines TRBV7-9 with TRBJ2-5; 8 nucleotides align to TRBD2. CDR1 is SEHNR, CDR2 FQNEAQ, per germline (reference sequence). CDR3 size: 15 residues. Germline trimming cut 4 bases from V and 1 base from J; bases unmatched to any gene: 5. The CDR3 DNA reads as TGTGCCAGCAGCTCGGGACTAGGGCCCCAAGAGACCCAGTACTTC. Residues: CASSSGLGPQETQYF.

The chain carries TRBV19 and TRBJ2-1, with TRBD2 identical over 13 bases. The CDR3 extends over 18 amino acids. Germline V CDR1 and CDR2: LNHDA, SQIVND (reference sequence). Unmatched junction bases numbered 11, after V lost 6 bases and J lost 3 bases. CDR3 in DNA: TGTGCCAGTAGAGGGCGGACTAGCGGGAGTGACCTCTACAATGAGCAGTTCTTC. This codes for CASRGRTSGSDLYNEQFF.

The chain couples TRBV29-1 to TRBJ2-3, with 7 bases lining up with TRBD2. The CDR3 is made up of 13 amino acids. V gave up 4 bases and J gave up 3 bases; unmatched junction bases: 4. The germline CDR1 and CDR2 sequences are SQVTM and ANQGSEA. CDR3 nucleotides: TGCAGCGTTGGCGGGAGAGATACAGATACGCAGTATTTT. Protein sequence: CSVGGRDTDTQYF.

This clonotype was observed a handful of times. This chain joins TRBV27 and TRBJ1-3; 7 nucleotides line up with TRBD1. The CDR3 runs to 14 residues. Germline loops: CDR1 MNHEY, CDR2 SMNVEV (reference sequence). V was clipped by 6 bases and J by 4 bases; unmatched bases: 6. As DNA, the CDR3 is TGTGCCAGCAGACCCCAGGGGGTCGGAAACACCATATATTTT. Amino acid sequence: CASRPQGVGNTIYF.

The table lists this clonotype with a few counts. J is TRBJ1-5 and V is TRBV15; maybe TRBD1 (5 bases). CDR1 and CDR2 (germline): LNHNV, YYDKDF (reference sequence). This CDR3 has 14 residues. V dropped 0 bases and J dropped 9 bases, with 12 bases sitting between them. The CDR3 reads CATSRDERGVPQHF. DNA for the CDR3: TGTGCCACCAGCAGAGATGAGAGGGGTGTGCCCCAGCATTTT.

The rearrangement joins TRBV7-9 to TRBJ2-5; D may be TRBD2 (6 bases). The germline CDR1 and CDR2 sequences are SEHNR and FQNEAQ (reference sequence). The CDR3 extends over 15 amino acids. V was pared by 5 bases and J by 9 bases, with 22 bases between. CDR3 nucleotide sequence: TGTGCCAGCAGCGCCCTCTCGGGACTCCGGGCTTCCCAGTACTTC. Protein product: CASSALSGLRASQYF.

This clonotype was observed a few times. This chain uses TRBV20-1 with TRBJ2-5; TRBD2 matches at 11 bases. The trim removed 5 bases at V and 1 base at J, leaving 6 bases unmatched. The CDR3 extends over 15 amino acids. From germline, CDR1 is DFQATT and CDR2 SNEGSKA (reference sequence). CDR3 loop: CSAQILAGVQETQYF. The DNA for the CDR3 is TGCAGTGCTCAGATACTAGCGGGAGTCCAAGAGACCCAGTACTTC.

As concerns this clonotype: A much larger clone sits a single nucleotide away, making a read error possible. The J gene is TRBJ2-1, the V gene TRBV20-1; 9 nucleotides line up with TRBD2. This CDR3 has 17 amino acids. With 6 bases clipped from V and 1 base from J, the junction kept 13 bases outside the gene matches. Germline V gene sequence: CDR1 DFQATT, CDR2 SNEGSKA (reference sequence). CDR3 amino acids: CSAPRVAGDKSYNEQFF. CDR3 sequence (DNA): TGCAGTGCCCCCCGGGTAGCGGGAGACAAATCCTACAATGAGCAGTTCTTC.

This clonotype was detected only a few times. CDR3 residues: CASSQDRSGGGQPQHF. CDR3 DNA sequence: TGCGCCAGCAGCCAAGACCGGTCAGGGGGAGGGCAGCCCCAGCATTTT. J is TRBJ1-5 and V is TRBV4-3; 7 bases fit TRBD1. Germline V gene sequence: CDR1 LGHNA, CDR2 YSLEER. The CDR3 is 16 amino acids. Trimming took 0 bases from V and 7 from J; bases not matched to a gene: 9.

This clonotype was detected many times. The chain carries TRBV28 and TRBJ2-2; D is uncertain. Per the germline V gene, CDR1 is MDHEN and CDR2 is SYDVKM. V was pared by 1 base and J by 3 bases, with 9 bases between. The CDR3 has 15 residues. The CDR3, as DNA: TGTGCCAGCAGTTTATCGTTTGGGGACACCGGGGAGCTGTTTTTT. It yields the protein CASSLSFGDTGELFF.

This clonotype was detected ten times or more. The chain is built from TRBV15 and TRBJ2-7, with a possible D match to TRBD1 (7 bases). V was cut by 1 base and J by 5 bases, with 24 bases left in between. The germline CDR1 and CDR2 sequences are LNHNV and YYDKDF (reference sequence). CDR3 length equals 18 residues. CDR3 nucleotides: TGTGCCACCAGCAGAGCGCCACAAGGGGCAGGGGGGCGAGACGAGCAGTACTTC. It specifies CATSRAPQGAGGRDEQYF.

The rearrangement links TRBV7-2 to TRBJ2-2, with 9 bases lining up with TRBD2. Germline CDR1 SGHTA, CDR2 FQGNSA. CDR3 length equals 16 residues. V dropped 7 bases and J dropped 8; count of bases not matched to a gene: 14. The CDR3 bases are TGTGCCAGCATCCCTGGGGCTAGCGGGGTGAAAGGGGAGCTGTTTTTT. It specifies CASIPGASGVKGELFF.

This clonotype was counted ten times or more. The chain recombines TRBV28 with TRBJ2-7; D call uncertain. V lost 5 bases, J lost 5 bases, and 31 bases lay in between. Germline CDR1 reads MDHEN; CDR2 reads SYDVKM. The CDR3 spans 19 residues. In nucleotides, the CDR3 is TGTGCCAGCAGTCAACTGCTCTTCCTGACGACTTCGGGTGAGGACGAGCAGTACTTC. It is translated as CASSQLLFLTTSGEDEQYF.

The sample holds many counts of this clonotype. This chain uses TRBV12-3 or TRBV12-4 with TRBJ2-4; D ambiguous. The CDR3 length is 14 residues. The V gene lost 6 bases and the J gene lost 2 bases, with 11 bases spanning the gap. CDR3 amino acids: CASRYSDSKNIQYF. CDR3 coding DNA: TGTGCCAGCAGGTACAGTGACTCCAAAAACATTCAGTACTTC.

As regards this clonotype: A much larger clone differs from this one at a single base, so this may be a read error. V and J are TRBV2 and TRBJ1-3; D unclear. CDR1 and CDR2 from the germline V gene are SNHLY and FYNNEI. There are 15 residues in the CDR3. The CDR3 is CASSENSNSGDTIYF. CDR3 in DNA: TGTGCCAGCAGTGAAAACAGCAACTCTGGAGACACCATATATTTT.

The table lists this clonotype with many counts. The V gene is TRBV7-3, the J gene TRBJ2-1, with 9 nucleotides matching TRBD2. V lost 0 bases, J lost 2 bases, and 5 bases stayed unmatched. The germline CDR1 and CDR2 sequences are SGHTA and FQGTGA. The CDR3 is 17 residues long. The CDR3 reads CASSLTSSGVTYNEQFF. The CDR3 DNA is TGTGCCAGCAGCTTAACGTCTAGCGGGGTGACCTACAATGAGCAGTTCTTC.

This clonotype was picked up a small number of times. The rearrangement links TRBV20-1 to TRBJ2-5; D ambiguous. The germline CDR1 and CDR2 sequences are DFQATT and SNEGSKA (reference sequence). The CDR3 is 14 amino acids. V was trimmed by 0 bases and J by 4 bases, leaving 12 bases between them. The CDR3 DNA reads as TGCAGTGCTAGAGATAGGTTCGGTCGAGAGACCCAGTACTTC. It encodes CSARDRFGRETQYF.

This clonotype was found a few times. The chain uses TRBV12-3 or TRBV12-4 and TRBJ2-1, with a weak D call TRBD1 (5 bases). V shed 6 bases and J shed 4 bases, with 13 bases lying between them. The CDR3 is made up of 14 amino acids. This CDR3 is CASSSDTFYNEQFF. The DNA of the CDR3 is TGTGCCAGCAGCTCGGACACCTTTTACAATGAGCAGTTCTTC.

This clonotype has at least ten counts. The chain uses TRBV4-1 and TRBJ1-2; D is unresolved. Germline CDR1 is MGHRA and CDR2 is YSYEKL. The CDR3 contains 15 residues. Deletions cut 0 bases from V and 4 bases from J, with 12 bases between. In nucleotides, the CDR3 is TGCGCCAGCAGCCAAGAGTACGGCAGGATCTATGGCTACACCTTC. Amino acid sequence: CASSQEYGRIYGYTF.

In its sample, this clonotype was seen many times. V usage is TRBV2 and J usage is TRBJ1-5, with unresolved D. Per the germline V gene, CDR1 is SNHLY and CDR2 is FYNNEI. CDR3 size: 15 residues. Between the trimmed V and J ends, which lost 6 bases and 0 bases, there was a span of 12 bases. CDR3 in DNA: TGTGCCAGCAGGGGAGGGCGGCTTAGCAATCAGCCCCAGCATTTT. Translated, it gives CASRGGRLSNQPQHF.

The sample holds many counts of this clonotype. Written as DNA, the CDR3 is TGTGCCAGCTGGGGGACAGGGATCGCGAACACCGGGGAGCTGTTTTTT. Protein product: CASWGTGIANTGELFF. This chain uses TRBV5-5 with TRBJ2-2; 9 bases line up with TRBD1. The CDR3 extends over 16 amino acids. CDR1 and CDR2 (germline): SGHKS, YYEKEE (reference sequence). J lost 0 bases, V lost 7 bases, and 7 bases had no gene match.

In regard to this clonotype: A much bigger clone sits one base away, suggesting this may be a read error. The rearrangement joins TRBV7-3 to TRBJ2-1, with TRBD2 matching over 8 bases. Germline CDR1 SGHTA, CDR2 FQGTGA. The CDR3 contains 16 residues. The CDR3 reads CVSSDVAGSSYNEQFF. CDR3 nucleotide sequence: TGTGTCAGCAGCGATGTAGCGGGGAGCTCCTACAATGAGCAGTTCTTC.

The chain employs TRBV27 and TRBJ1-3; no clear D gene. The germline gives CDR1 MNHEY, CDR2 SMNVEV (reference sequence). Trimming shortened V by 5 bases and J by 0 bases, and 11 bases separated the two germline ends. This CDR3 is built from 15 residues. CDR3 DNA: TGTGCCAGCAGTCCCGGACGGAGCTCTGGAAACACCATATATTTT. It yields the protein CASSPGRSSGNTIYF.

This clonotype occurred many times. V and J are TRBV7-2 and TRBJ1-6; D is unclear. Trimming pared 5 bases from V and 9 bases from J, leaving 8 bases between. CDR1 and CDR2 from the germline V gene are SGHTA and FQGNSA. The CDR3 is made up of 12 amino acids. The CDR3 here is CASSPGPSPLHF. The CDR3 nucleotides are TGTGCCAGCAGCCCCGGGCCTTCACCCCTCCACTTT.